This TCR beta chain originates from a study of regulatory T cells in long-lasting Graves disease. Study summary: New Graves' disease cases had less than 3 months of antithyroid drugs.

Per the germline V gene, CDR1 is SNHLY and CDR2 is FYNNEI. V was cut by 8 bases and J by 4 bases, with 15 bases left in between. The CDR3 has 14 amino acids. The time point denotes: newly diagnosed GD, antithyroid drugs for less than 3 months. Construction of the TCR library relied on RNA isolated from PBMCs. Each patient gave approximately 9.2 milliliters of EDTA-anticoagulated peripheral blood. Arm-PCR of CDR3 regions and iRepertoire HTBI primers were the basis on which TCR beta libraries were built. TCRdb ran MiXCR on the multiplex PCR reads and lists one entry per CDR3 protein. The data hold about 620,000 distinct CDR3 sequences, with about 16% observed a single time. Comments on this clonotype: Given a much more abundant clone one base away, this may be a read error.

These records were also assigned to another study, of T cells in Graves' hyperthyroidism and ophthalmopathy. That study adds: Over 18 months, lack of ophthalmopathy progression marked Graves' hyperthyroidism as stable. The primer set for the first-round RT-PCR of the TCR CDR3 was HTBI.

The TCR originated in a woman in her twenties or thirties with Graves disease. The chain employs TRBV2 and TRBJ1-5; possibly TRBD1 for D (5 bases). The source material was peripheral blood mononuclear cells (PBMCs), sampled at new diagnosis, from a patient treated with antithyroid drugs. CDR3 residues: CASDLQGGNQPQHF. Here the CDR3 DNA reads TGTGCCAGCGATTTGCAGGGTGGGAATCAGCCCCAGCATTTT.